This T cell receptor (beta chain) emerged from a study of blood T cell repertoires in COVID-19. For the study at large: The United States, Italy and Spain supplied acute and convalescent COVID-19 samples. Sample material is recorded as cDNA or gDNA derived from T cells, B-cell-depleted T cells, or PBMCs.

CDR3 length: 16 amino acids. The germline V gene has CDR1 LGHNA and CDR2 YSLEER. V gave up 0 bases and J gave up 1 base; unmatched junction bases: 0. Per the study methods: Reference gene primers were amplified, and this amplification served to estimate nucleated cell counts. Method: immunoSEQ multiplex PCR; TCRdb's copy keeps in-frame clones and lacks some. D and trimming come from the DNA, and the V and J calls and clone size come from that table. In the table there are approximately 94,000 clones, roughly 82% of which are singletons. This receptor was taken from a man aged 55-75 years with acute or convalescent COVID-19. Sequenced material: peripheral blood. The rearrangement joins TRBV4-3 to TRBJ2-6; 7 bases are a match to TRBD2. CDR3 nucleotides: TGCGCCAGCAGCCAAGAGGGGGGGTCTGGGGCCAACGTCCTGACTTTC. It codes for CASSQEGGSGANVLTF.